What follows are 7 T cell receptor beta chains derived from one specimen sequenced in a study of post-analysis software for immune sequencing data. No antigen is known for these receptors. The TCR beta cDNA libraries carried unique molecular identifiers. TCRdb passed the PCR reads through MiXCR, listing each CDR3 protein once. The sample lists some 240,000 distinct CDR3 sequences, 30% to 45% occurring once. General study findings and limits: Compared with controls, patients had more of about 5 TRBV segments, including TRBV5-6, TRBV5-1 and TRBV20-1.

Sequencing was done on a sample of blood. These receptors were collected from a girl aged 5-17 years with multiple sclerosis.

The chain recombines TRBV27 with TRBJ2-7; D is uncertain. Germline CDR1 MNHEY, CDR2 SMNVEV (reference sequence). Trimming took off 2 bases at V and 5 bases at J, with 13 bases between the two ends. The CDR3 covers 14 residues. DNA of the CDR3: TGTGCCAGCAGTTTAGGCTGGAACAGTAACGAGCAGTACTTC. It is translated as CASSLGWNSNEQYF.

There are many counts of this clonotype. J is TRBJ2-1 and V is TRBV5-1, with a weak D call TRBD2 (5 bases). CDR1 is SGHRS, CDR2 YFSETQ, per germline. V shed 0 bases and J shed 7 bases, with 14 bases lying between them. The CDR3 has 15 residues. CDR3 DNA sequence: TGCGCCAGCAGCTTGGTCGGAGGTCGTCGAAATGAGCAGTTCTTC. Translated: CASSLVGGRRNEQFF.

V gene TRBV5-1 combines with J gene TRBJ2-1; 10 nucleotides agree with TRBD2. The CDR3 covers 15 residues. With 8 bases clipped from V and 6 bases from J, the junction kept 11 bases outside the gene matches. Germline CDR1 and CDR2: SGHRS and YFSETQ. In DNA, the CDR3 is TGCGCCAGTCGGACTAGCGGAGCCCCGGTCAATGAGCAGTTCTTC. Translation: CASRTSGAPVNEQFF.

The V and J genes are TRBV4-2 and TRBJ2-1, with D maybe TRBD1 (5 bases). Trimming removed 0 bases from V and 12 bases from J, with 12 bases in between. The CDR3 loop spans 13 amino acids. Germline V gene data show CDR1 as LGHNA and CDR2 as YNFKEQ. The CDR3 is CASSQDRGARQFF. The CDR3 DNA follows: TGTGCCAGCAGCCAAGATCGTGGGGCGAGGCAGTTCTTC.

This clonotype was detected ten times or more. The gene calls are TRBV4-1 and TRBJ2-4; TRBD2 matches at 9 bases. The germline V gene encodes CDR1 MGHRA and CDR2 YSYEKL. V shed 3 bases and J 10 bases; nucleotides not matched to a gene: 10. The CDR3 runs to 15 residues. CDR3 amino acids: CASSQLTSGSGIQYF. CDR3 sequence (DNA): TGCGCCAGCAGCCAGTTGACTAGCGGTTCTGGGATTCAGTACTTC.

This clonotype was seen only a few times. It may be a read error: a sequence one base away is much more abundant. This chain links TRBV15 with TRBJ2-1; D possibly corresponds to TRBD2 (7 bases). This CDR3 is 15 amino acids long. Germline CDR1 reads LNHNV; CDR2 reads YYDKDF (reference sequence). Trimming shortened V by 0 bases and J by 10 bases, and 16 bases separated the two germline ends. The CDR3 is CATSRDRGAGKEQFF. CDR3 nucleotide sequence: TGTGCCACCAGCAGAGACCGGGGGGCCGGGAAGGAGCAGTTCTTC.

This clonotype was detected a few times. This chain joins TRBV18 and TRBJ2-7, with D tentatively TRBD1 (8 bases). The length of the CDR3 is 16 residues. V dropped 2 bases and J dropped 2 bases, with 16 bases sitting between them. Germline V gives CDR1 KGHSH, CDR2 LQKENI. The CDR3, as DNA: TGTGCCAGCTCACCAAGAGGACAGGGAGGGACCTACGAGCAGTACTTC. Its protein is CASSPRGQGGTYEQYF.